This T cell receptor (beta chain) was observed in a study of blood T cell repertoires in COVID-19. Across the whole study: Acute-phase and convalescent COVID-19 samples originated in the United States, Italy and Spain. The analysed material was cDNA or gDNA that came from T cells, B-cell-depleted T cells, or PBMCs.

The CDR3 extends over 18 amino acids. The junction had 17 bases not matched to a gene; V was cut back by 0 bases and J by 5 bases. From germline, CDR1 is GTSNPN and CDR2 SVGIG (reference sequence). A single count supports this clone. Per the authors' pipeline: The assay estimated nucleated cells by amplifying reference gene primers. Libraries were prepared by immunoSEQ multiplex PCR; TCRdb keeps only in-frame clonotypes and omits some of them. The DNA was the basis for D and trimming; V, J and clone size are from that table. The table records 170,000 or so clones, around 84% of them present only once.

This chain links TRBV30 with TRBJ1-1; 8 positions agree with TRBD1. The source of this sequence is a man aged 40-50 years with active or convalescent COVID-19. Material: peripheral blood. In nucleotides, the CDR3 is TGTGCCTGGAGTGTACGGCGTCCCGGGACAGGAGGTTTTACTGAAGCTTTCTTT. Amino acids: CAWSVRRPGTGGFTEAFF. The whole variable domain, remainder taken from reference TRBV30 and TRBJ1-1, is SQTIHQWPATLVQPVGSPLSLECTVEGTSNPNLYWYRQAAGRGLQLLFYSVGIGQISSEVPQNLSASRPQDRQFILSSKKLLLSDSGFYLCAWSVRRPGTGGFTEAFFGQGTRLTVV.